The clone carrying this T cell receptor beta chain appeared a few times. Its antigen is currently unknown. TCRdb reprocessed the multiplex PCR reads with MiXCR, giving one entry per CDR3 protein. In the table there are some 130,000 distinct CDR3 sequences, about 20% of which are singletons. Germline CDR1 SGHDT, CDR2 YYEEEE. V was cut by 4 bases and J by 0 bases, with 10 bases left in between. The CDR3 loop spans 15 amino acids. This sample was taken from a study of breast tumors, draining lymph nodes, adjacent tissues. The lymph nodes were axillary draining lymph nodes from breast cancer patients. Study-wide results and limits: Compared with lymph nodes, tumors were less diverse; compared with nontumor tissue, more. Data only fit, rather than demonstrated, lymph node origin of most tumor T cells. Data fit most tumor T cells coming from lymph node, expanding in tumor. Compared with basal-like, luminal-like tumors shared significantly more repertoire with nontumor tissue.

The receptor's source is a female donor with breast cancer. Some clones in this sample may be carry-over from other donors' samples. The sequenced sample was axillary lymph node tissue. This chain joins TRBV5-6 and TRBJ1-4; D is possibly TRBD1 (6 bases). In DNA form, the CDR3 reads TGTGCCAGCAGCACCCCAGGGGCAACTAATGAAAAACTGTTTTTT. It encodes CASSTPGATNEKLFF.